These 4 T cell receptor beta chains originate from one sample sequenced in a study of a mutant IDH1 vaccine in newly diagnosed glioma. Sequenced by immunoSEQ multiplex PCR; TCRdb stores in-frame clones only, minus some. The sample has tens of thousands of clones, 74% seen once. Antigens for these TCRs are unknown. Time point given: week 35, safety follow-up. A single vaccine dose contained 300 ug of mutant IDH1 20-mer peptide, and topical imiquimod was used with it. This sample comprised PBMCs, obtained from a glioma patient whose treatment included an IDH1 peptide vaccine. The receptors derive from a middle-aged man with glioma.

This clone was counted only a few times. The J gene is TRBJ2-7, the V gene TRBV5-1, with unresolved D. Per the germline V gene, CDR1 is SGHRS and CDR2 is YFSETQ. The ends were cut back, 0 bases at V and 3 bases at J, with 13 bases in the middle. CDR3 size: 15 residues. CDR3 nucleotide sequence: TGCGCCAGCAGCTTGGGCCCCGGGTTAAGCTACGAGCAGTACTTC. Translation: CASSLGPGLSYEQYF.

The chain employs TRBV6-1 and TRBJ1-1; TRBD1 matches at 9 bases. The CDR3 covers 14 residues. The germline CDR1 and CDR2 sequences are MNHNS and SASEGT. The ends lost 6 bases at V and 3 bases at J; junction bases unmatched: 5. Here the CDR3 DNA reads TGTGCCAGCAGAGAACAGGGGGCGGACACTGAAGCTTTCTTT. Protein product: CASREQGADTEAFF.

This clone was seen a few times. The chain links TRBV7-2 to TRBJ2-2; D perhaps matches TRBD1 (5 bases). This CDR3 has 15 amino acids. Germline values: CDR1 SGHTA, CDR2 FQGNSA. The V end lost 6 bases, the J end lost 5 bases, and 16 bases lay between the germline ends. CDR3 loop: CASSRTSGETGELFF. The CDR3 coding sequence is TGTGCCAGCAGTCGGACATCCGGTGAAACCGGGGAGCTGTTTTTT.

This chain uses TRBV5-1 with TRBJ2-1; D may correspond to TRBD1 or TRBD2 (5 bases each). The germline V gene has CDR1 SGHRS and CDR2 YFSETQ. Trimming shortened V by 5 bases and J by 0 bases, and 15 bases separated the two germline ends. The CDR3 is 16 amino acids. The DNA of the CDR3 is TGCGCCAGCAGGTTGTGGGGGACGAGCTCCTACAATGAGCAGTTCTTC. It translates to CASRLWGTSSYNEQFF.